Presented here are 23 T cell receptor beta chains from one specimen sequenced in a study of T cell responses to AZD1222 COVID-19 vaccine. TCRdb's table, derived via immunoSEQ multiplex PCR, lists solely in-frame clones and lacks some. Of about 170,000 clones listed, 80% to 95% are singletons. This specimen consisted of peripheral blood, obtained on day 0 of AZD1222 vaccination. All receptors come from an adult in good health.

The chain couples TRBV2 to TRBJ1-1; tentatively, D is TRBD1 (6 bases). The germline V and J ends were trimmed by 6 bases and 9 bases, with 14 bases remaining between them. The V gene's germline CDR1 is SNHLY and CDR2 FYNNEI. This CDR3 spans 12 amino acids. The CDR3 DNA is TGTGCCAGCAGGGGGGACATCGGACAAGCTTTCTTT. Its translation is CASRGDIGQAFF.

The chain couples TRBV7-8 to TRBJ2-2, with D perhaps TRBD1 (5 bases). Trimming pared 3 bases from V and 1 base from J, leaving 9 bases between. CDR3 length equals 15 residues. Germline values: CDR1 SGHVS, CDR2 FQNEAQ. In DNA, the CDR3 is TGTGCCAGCAGCTTCCGACAGAGGAACACCGGGGAGCTGTTTTTT. Its protein is CASSFRQRNTGELFF.

The CDR3 DNA reads as TGTGCCAGCAGCGCGAAGACCGGGACATTCGATTCACCCCTCCACTTT. Protein product: CASSAKTGTFDSPLHF. J is TRBJ1-6 and V is TRBV7-2; D possibly corresponds to TRBD1 (6 bases). CDR1 and CDR2 (germline): SGHTA, FQGNSA. The CDR3 is 16 amino acids. Between the trimmed V and J ends, which lost 5 bases and 8 bases, there was a span of 19 bases.

The chain links TRBV7-2 to TRBJ1-6, with 9 nucleotides matching TRBD1. The CDR3 runs to 15 residues. Looked up from germline, CDR1 is SGHTA and CDR2 is FQGNSA. The V and J ends lost 1 base and 10 bases, in that order; junction bases with no gene match: 5. The CDR3 is CASSLGGQGVSPLHF. DNA for the CDR3: TGTGCCAGCAGCTTAGGGGGACAGGGCGTCTCACCCCTCCACTTT.

The rearrangement links TRBV6-5 to TRBJ2-5; 9 positions match TRBD2. In germline, CDR1 is MNHEY, CDR2 SVGAGI. CDR3 length equals 15 residues. J gave up 4 bases and V 0 bases, and 3 bases lay outside the gene matches. The CDR3 sequence is CASSYSAGGSETQYF. In nucleotides, the CDR3 is TGTGCCAGCAGTTACTCGGCGGGAGGGTCAGAGACCCAGTACTTC.

V gene TRBV10-2 combines with J gene TRBJ1-1; TRBD1 matches at 7 bases. The CDR3 sequence is 19 residues long. Germline CDR1 is WSHSY and CDR2 is SAAADI. With 4 bases clipped from V and 3 bases from J, the junction kept 20 bases outside the gene matches. The CDR3 here is CASSGRGGDRVGDDTEAFF. The CDR3 nucleotides read TGCGCCAGCAGTGGACGAGGCGGCGACAGGGTCGGGGATGACACTGAAGCTTTCTTT.

This sequence joins TRBV11-1 and TRBJ1-5; D gene uncertain. CDR1 and CDR2 (germline): SGHAT, FQDESV (reference sequence). CDR3 length: 13 amino acids. V lost 3 bases to trimming and J lost 4 bases, with 7 bases between them. This CDR3 is CASSFPGNQPQHF. In DNA, the CDR3 is TGTGCCAGCAGCTTCCCCGGTAATCAGCCCCAGCATTTT.

V gene TRBV5-1 combines with J gene TRBJ2-1, with a tentative D call TRBD2 (6 bases). The ends were cut back, 3 bases at V and 4 bases at J, with 14 bases in the middle. The length of the CDR3 is 15 residues. Germline assignment: CDR1 SGHRS and CDR2 YFSETQ. The CDR3 bases are TGCGCCAGCAGCTCCCGGACTATGGGATACAATGAGCAGTTCTTC. Protein: CASSSRTMGYNEQFF.

The chain is built from TRBV7-6 and TRBJ2-1, with 7 bases that match TRBD1. The CDR3 consists of 16 residues. With 1 base clipped from V and 6 bases from J, the junction kept 9 bases outside the gene matches. Germline loops: CDR1 SGHVS, CDR2 FNYEAQ. CDR3 protein: CASSLEGQQPGNEQFF. DNA for the CDR3: TGTGCCAGCAGCTTAGAGGGACAGCAGCCTGGCAATGAGCAGTTCTTC.

The rearrangement uses TRBV4-3 and TRBJ2-2, with TRBD1 matching over 8 bases. Germline V gives CDR1 LGHNA, CDR2 YSLEER. CDR3 length equals 14 residues. After removal of 4 bases from V and 6 bases from J, the junction contained 4 bases not matched to a gene. The DNA for the CDR3 is TGCGCCAGCAGCCGAGACAGGGGACCCGGGGAGCTGTTTTTT. Its protein product is CASSRDRGPGELFF.

The J gene is TRBJ2-7, the V gene TRBV27; tentatively, D is TRBD1 or TRBD2 (5 bases each). Germline CDR1 and CDR2: MNHEY and SMNVEV (reference sequence). The V end lost 5 bases, the J end lost 4 bases, and 12 bases lay between the germline ends. There are 13 residues in the CDR3. The CDR3 DNA sequence: TGTGCCAGCAGTGGGGGATCTCCATACGAGCAGTACTTC. Its translation: CASSGGSPYEQYF.

The rearrangement links TRBV30 to TRBJ1-3; D is undetermined. V was clipped by 1 base and J by 1 base, with 11 bases between them. CDR3 length: 15 amino acids. Germline CDR1 is GTSNPN and CDR2 is SVGIG (reference sequence). CDR3 sequence reads: CAWSASESSGNTIYF. For the CDR3, the DNA is TGTGCCTGGAGTGCCAGTGAATCGTCTGGAAACACCATATATTTT.

In its sample, this clone was seen once. The rearrangement joins TRBV7-2 to TRBJ2-5; D unclear. V dropped 5 bases and J dropped 3 bases, with 13 bases sitting between them. The CDR3 consists of 14 residues. Germline-derived CDR1 and CDR2 are SGHTA and FQGNSA. The CDR3: CASSPVRVEETQYF. The CDR3 nucleotides read TGTGCCAGCAGCCCGGTAAGGGTAGAAGAGACCCAGTACTTC.

The chain joins TRBV27 to TRBJ2-5; TRBD2 might be the D (6 bases). Germline-derived CDR1 and CDR2 are MNHEY and SMNVEV (reference sequence). The CDR3 has 14 residues. V was shortened by 1 base and J by 5 bases, with 11 bases between the two germline ends. The CDR3 region has the DNA TGTGCCAGCAGTTTATACCGGGGGAAGGAGACCCAGTACTTC. This codes for CASSLYRGKETQYF.

The DNA for the CDR3 is TGTGCCAGCAGCTTAAAGCTGGGGCAAAATTCACCCCTCCACTTT. Residues: CASSLKLGQNSPLHF. The chain links TRBV7-3 to TRBJ1-6, with D possibly TRBD1 on 5 matching bases. The CDR3 is 15 residues long. Trimming left V 1 base short and J 7 bases short, with 11 bases between. Germline assignment: CDR1 SGHTA and CDR2 FQGTGA.

The rearrangement links TRBV6-5 to TRBJ2-4; D remains unclear. The CDR3 consists of 16 residues. CDR1 MNHEY and CDR2 SVGAGI come from the germline V gene. V was trimmed by 2 bases and J by 2 bases, leaving 13 bases between them. The CDR3 sequence: CASSYRVTMTKNIQYF. The CDR3 coding sequence is TGTGCCAGCAGTTACAGAGTCACCATGACCAAAAACATTCAGTACTTC.

This chain uses TRBV4-2 with TRBJ2-1; D is perhaps TRBD1 or TRBD2 (5 bases each). Germline values: CDR1 LGHNA, CDR2 YNFKEQ. The CDR3 is made up of 13 amino acids. V was shortened by 4 bases and J by 10 bases, with 14 bases between the two germline ends. This CDR3 reads CASSPLGVKEQFF. CDR3 nucleotide sequence: TGTGCCAGCAGCCCCCTGGGGGTAAAGGAGCAGTTCTTC.

The rearrangement joins TRBV12-3 or TRBV12-4 to TRBJ2-1; perhaps TRBD1 as D (6 bases). V lost 3 bases and J 6 bases, leaving 9 bases between the germline ends. CDR3 length equals 13 residues. In DNA form, the CDR3 reads TGTGCCAGCAGTTTGAAGGGGGTCAATGAGCAGTTCTTC. This sequence encodes CASSLKGVNEQFF.

This chain joins TRBV7-9 and TRBJ2-2, with 10 bases aligning to TRBD2. The J segment lost 2 bases and the V segment lost 5 bases, leaving 5 bases of the junction unmatched. Germline V gene sequence: CDR1 SEHNR, CDR2 FQNEAQ (reference sequence). The CDR3 loop spans 16 amino acids. CDR3 in amino acids: CASSPGLAVNTGELFF. CDR3 coding DNA: TGTGCCAGCAGCCCAGGACTAGCGGTTAACACCGGGGAGCTGTTTTTT.

The genes are TRBV19 and TRBJ1-2; no clear D gene. Germline values: CDR1 LNHDA, CDR2 SQIVND (reference sequence). The CDR3 totals 16 residues. With 10 bases removed from V and 0 bases from J, the gap between germline ends came to 21 bases. In DNA form, the CDR3 reads TGTGCCACCTCAGGTCCGAAACTTAAAACTAACTATGGCTACACCTTC. This sequence encodes CATSGPKLKTNYGYTF.

This chain connects TRBV6-2 or TRBV6-3 to TRBJ1-5; possible D gene TRBD1, 5 bases. This CDR3 has 18 amino acids. Germline CDR1 and CDR2: MNHEY and SVGEGT. Trimming pared 2 bases from V and 0 bases from J, leaving 17 bases between. The CDR3 loop is CASSYRDSLRYSNQPQHF. As DNA, the CDR3 is TGTGCCAGCAGTTACCGGGACTCTCTCCGGTATAGCAATCAGCCCCAGCATTTT.

This chain links TRBV4-1 with TRBJ1-1; 7 nucleotides match TRBD1. The CDR3 spans 15 residues. The V and J ends lost 0 bases and 13 bases, in that order; junction bases with no gene match: 14. CDR1 and CDR2 (germline): MGHRA, YSYEKL. The DNA for the CDR3 is TGCGCCAGCAGCCAAGATCTGGGACAGATACTTAGGGTTTTCTTT. Its protein is CASSQDLGQILRVFF.

The genes are TRBV27 and TRBJ1-1; D is ambiguous. The CDR3 sequence is 13 residues long. Per germline, CDR1 MNHEY and CDR2 SMNVEV (reference sequence). The V gene lost 0 bases and the J gene lost 3 bases, with 5 bases spanning the gap. CDR3 bases: TGTGCCAGCAGTTTATCGGCCTACACTGAAGCTTTCTTT. Protein: CASSLSAYTEAFF.